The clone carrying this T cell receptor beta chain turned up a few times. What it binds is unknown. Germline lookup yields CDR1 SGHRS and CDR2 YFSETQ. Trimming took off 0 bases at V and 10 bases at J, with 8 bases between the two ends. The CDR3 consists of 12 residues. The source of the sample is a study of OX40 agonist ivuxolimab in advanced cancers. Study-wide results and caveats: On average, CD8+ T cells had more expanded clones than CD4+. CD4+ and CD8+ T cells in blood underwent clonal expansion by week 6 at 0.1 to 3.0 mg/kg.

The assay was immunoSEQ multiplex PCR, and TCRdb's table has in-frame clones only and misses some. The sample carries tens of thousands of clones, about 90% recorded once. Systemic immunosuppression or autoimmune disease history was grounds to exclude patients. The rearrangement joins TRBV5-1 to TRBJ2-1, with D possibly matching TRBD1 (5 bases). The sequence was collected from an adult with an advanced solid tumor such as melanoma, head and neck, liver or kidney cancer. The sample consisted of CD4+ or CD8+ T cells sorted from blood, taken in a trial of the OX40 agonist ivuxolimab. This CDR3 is CASSLGGAEQFF. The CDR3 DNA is TGCGCCAGCAGCTTGGGGGGCGCAGAGCAGTTCTTC.